A selection of T cell receptor beta chains follows, all from one sample in a study of long-term antiretroviral therapy in people with HIV. The data were produced by immunoSEQ multiplex PCR, yet TCRdb's version contains in-frame clones alone and is incomplete. The sample carries some 18,000 clones, about 82% recorded once. Sample: unsorted PBMCs, taken 0.6 years after starting antiretroviral therapy. These receptors were collected from a woman younger than 35 with HIV. CDR3s include the opening cysteine and the closing phenylalanine or tryptophan. The order of the fields is J gene, V gene, clone size, D gene, CDR3 protein, CDR3 DNA. D genes are given only for firm matches. Size values are once, few and many counts, or a class for expanded clones, and some rows have none.

TRBJ1-5,TRBV28,NA,NA,CASSDFAQPQHF,TGTGCCAGCAGTGATTTTGCCCAGCCCCAGCATTTT
TRBJ2-7,TRBV10-3,few,TRBD2,CAISEGLAGLEQYF,TGTGCCATCAGTGAAGGGCTAGCGGGACTAGAGCAGTACTTC
TRBJ1-2,TRBV6-1,few,NA,CASSIDSTIDYGYTF,TGTGCCAGCAGTATCGACAGTACCATTGACTATGGCTACACCTTC
TRBJ1-2,TRBV18,NA,NA,CASSPVSDTYGYTF,TGTGCCAGCTCACCAGTCTCCGACACCTATGGCTACACCTTC
TRBJ2-1,TRBV7-9,NA,TRBD1,CASSKTGGLNEQFF,TGTGCCAGCAGCAAAACAGGGGGCCTCAATGAGCAGTTCTTC
TRBJ2-3,TRBV6-4,NA,NA,CASRGAGDTQYF,TGTGCCAGTCGGGGGGCGGGAGATACGCAGTATTTT
TRBJ1-2,TRBV5-4,NA,NA,CASSLEDSYGYTF,TGTGCCAGCAGCTTGGAGGACAGCTATGGCTACACCTTC
TRBJ1-2,TRBV7-8,once,NA,CASSPIAGNYGYTF,TGTGCCAGCAGCCCCATAGCGGGGAACTATGGCTACACCTTC
TRBJ1-1,TRBV25-1,once,NA,CASSTAHGRENTEAFF,TGTGCCAGCAGTACAGCTCACGGACGGGAGAACACTGAAGCTTTCTTT
TRBJ2-2,TRBV9,NA,NA,CASSVRVGNTGELFF,TGTGCCAGCAGCGTTCGGGTGGGGAACACCGGGGAGCTGTTTTTT
TRBJ2-7,TRBV9,NA,TRBD1,CASSVGLDPARGEQYF,TGTGCCAGCAGCGTAGGTCTAGACCCGGCCAGGGGGGAGCAGTACTTC
TRBJ2-2,TRBV5-1,NA,TRBD1,CASSLRGQDTGELFF,TGCGCCAGCAGCTTACGGGGACAGGACACCGGGGAGCTGTTTTTT
TRBJ2-5,TRBV7-2,once,NA,CASSLAGAETQYF,TGTGCCAGCAGCTTAGCCGGGGCAGAGACCCAGTACTTC
TRBJ1-1,TRBV27,NA,NA,CASSLKGGSRAFF,TGTGCCAGCAGTTTGAAGGGGGGAAGCCGAGCTTTCTTT
TRBJ2-1,TRBV5-4,NA,TRBD2,CASSLGLAGEDNEQFF,TGTGCCAGCAGCTTGGGGCTAGCGGGAGAGGACAATGAGCAGTTCTTC
TRBJ1-1,TRBV7-6,NA,NA,CASSLGSEAFF,TGTGCCAGCAGCTTGGGGTCTGAAGCTTTCTTT
TRBJ2-1,TRBV7-9,NA,TRBD1,CASRGTGDEQFF,TGTGCCAGCAGGGGTACAGGGGATGAGCAGTTCTTC
TRBJ2-2,TRBV9,NA,TRBD2,CASSPWGSGAAGELFF,TGTGCCAGCAGCCCGTGGGGTAGCGGGGCGGCCGGGGAGCTGTTTTTT
TRBJ2-7,TRBV5-6,NA,NA,CASSFKPGHHRSSSYEQYF,TGTGCCAGCAGCTTCAAACCGGGACATCACCGCTCTAGCTCCTACGAGCAGTACTTC
TRBJ1-6,TRBV28,few,NA,CGHRGRFDSPLHF,TGTGGCCACAGAGGGAGGTTCGATTCACCCCTCCACTTT
TRBJ1-2,TRBV5-1,NA,TRBD1,CASSDPGTGAEIYGYTF,TGCGCCAGCAGCGATCCCGGGACAGGGGCGGAGATCTATGGCTACACCTTC
TRBJ2-7,TRBV7-9,few,NA,CASSLGVYEQYF,TGTGCCAGCAGCTTGGGGGTCTACGAGCAGTACTTC
TRBJ1-2,TRBV19,NA,NA,CASSPPGGTYGYTF,TGTGCCAGTAGCCCCCCGGGAGGGACCTATGGCTACACCTTC
TRBJ1-2,TRBV19,once,NA,CASSFGTTSPYGYTF,TGTGCCAGTAGCTTCGGGACAACAAGTCCTTATGGCTACACCTTC
TRBJ1-1,TRBV2,NA,NA,CASREKGSMNTEAFF,TGTGCCAGCAGGGAGAAGGGGTCCATGAACACTGAAGCTTTCTTT
TRBJ2-1,TRBV5-4,NA,NA,CASSLRDFDNEQFF,TGTGCCAGCAGCTTGAGAGACTTTGACAATGAGCAGTTCTTC
TRBJ1-1,TRBV5-5,NA,NA,CASSLALQTEAFF,TGTGCCAGCAGCTTGGCCTTACAGACGGAAGCTTTCTTT
TRBJ1-6,TRBV15,NA,NA,CATSRDDALSSYNSPLHF,TGTGCCACCAGCAGAGACGACGCCTTGAGCTCCTATAATTCACCCCTCCACTTT
TRBJ2-7,TRBV28,NA,TRBD1,CASSLPDRAMTYEQYF,TGTGCCAGCAGTTTACCCGACAGGGCCATGACCTACGAGCAGTACTTC
TRBJ2-7,TRBV11-2,few,NA,CASSLLVDEQYF,TGTGCCAGCAGCCTATTAGTTGACGAGCAGTACTTC
TRBJ2-3,TRBV7-9,once,TRBD2,CASSSSGLADTQYF,TGTGCCAGCAGCTCTAGCGGGCTTGCAGATACGCAGTATTTT
TRBJ2-7,TRBV29-1,few,NA,CSVEPHGDSYEQYF,TGCAGCGTTGAACCCCACGGGGACTCCTACGAGCAGTACTTC
TRBJ2-1,TRBV10-3,few,TRBD2,CAISESKASGDYNEQFF,TGTGCCATCAGTGAGTCGAAGGCTAGCGGGGACTACAATGAGCAGTTCTTC
TRBJ2-3,TRBV5-1,NA,NA,CASSQGPTYTDTQYF,TGCGCCAGCAGCCAGGGACCGACCTACACAGATACGCAGTATTTT
TRBJ2-2,TRBV14,NA,NA,CASSHGRENTGELFF,TGTGCCAGCAGCCACGGACGGGAAAACACCGGGGAGCTGTTTTTT
TRBJ2-7,TRBV18,NA,NA,CASSVDTYEQYF,TGTGCCAGCTCAGTGGACACCTACGAGCAGTACTTC
TRBJ2-5,TRBV6-5,NA,NA,CASSYYGSSQETQYF,TGTGCCAGCAGTTACTACGGGAGTAGCCAAGAGACCCAGTACTTC
TRBJ1-2,TRBV29-1,NA,NA,CSVEGGGNYGYTF,TGCAGCGTTGAAGGCGGAGGGAACTATGGCTACACCTTC
TRBJ1-2,TRBV28,few,TRBD1,CASSSDRANGYTF,TGTGCCAGCAGTTCGGACAGGGCGAATGGCTACACCTTC
TRBJ2-3,TRBV7-2,NA,TRBD2,CASRYNLGTSGAGTQYF,TGTGCCAGCAGATATAACCTCGGGACTAGCGGGGCGGGTACGCAGTATTTT
TRBJ1-1,TRBV7-3,few,NA,CASSSGLGNTEAFF,TGTGCCAGCAGCTCGGGACTGGGGAACACTGAAGCTTTCTTT
TRBJ2-5,TRBV4-1,NA,TRBD2,CASSHGPSGGEETQYF,TGCGCCAGCAGCCATGGGCCTAGCGGGGGCGAAGAGACCCAGTACTTC
TRBJ2-1,TRBV7-9,few,NA,CASSLAEEAGVRGYEQFF,TGTGCCAGCAGCTTAGCGGAGGAGGCAGGGGTTAGGGGCTATGAGCAGTTCTTC
TRBJ2-5,TRBV29-1,NA,NA,CSVEGTRGRLGGLETQYF,TGCAGCGTTGAAGGTACGAGAGGGCGGCTAGGCGGGTTGGAGACCCAGTACTTC
TRBJ1-1,TRBV18,NA,TRBD1,CASSTGQGVVEAFF,TGTGCCAGCTCAACCGGACAGGGGGTGGTTGAAGCTTTCTTT
TRBJ2-7,TRBV20-1,NA,NA,CSARHNYEQYF,TGCAGTGCTAGACACAACTACGAGCAGTACTTC
TRBJ1-3,TRBV5-4,NA,NA,CASSLDLARSSGNTIYF,TGTGCCAGCAGCTTGGACCTCGCCCGCTCCTCTGGAAACACCATATATTTT
TRBJ2-7,TRBV18,once,TRBD1,CASSPPETGVYEQYF,TGTGCCAGCTCACCACCGGAGACAGGGGTCTACGAGCAGTACTTC
TRBJ2-5,TRBV7-6,once,NA,CASSLIRETQYF,TGTGCCAGCAGCTTGATCCGGGAGACCCAGTACTTC
TRBJ2-1,TRBV15,NA,TRBD1,CATSGPGTGGNNEQFF,TGTGCCACCAGCGGACCGGGGACAGGGGGTAACAATGAGCAGTTCTTC
TRBJ1-3,TRBV4-3,few,NA,CASSQEGGSGNTIYF,TGCGCCAGCAGCCAAGAAGGGGGCTCTGGAAACACCATATATTTT
TRBJ1-2,TRBV5-5,few,NA,CASSPDGFYGYTF,TGTGCCAGCAGCCCGGACGGTTTCTATGGCTACACCTTC